What follows are 10 T cell receptor beta chains derived from one specimen sequenced in a study of human thymus T cells. Corrective heart surgery yielded the resections from which the thymus tissue came. Profiled with immunoSEQ multiplex PCR; TCRdb holds only in-frame clones, not every one. The repertoire holds tens of thousands of clones, with 90% to 98% as singletons. The sequencing sample was made of thymus tissue. The receptors originated from a boy in the first two years of life with a congenital heart defect but otherwise immunologically healthy.

The V gene is TRBV5-1, the J gene TRBJ1-1; 8 bases agree with TRBD1. The germline CDR1 and CDR2 sequences are SGHRS and YFSETQ. The CDR3 loop spans 18 amino acids. V trimming: 4 bases; J trimming: 0 bases; junction bases outside the gene matches: 14. Here the CDR3 DNA reads TGCGCCAGCAGCCTAAAAAAGGACAGGGCGACCCTGAACACTGAAGCTTTCTTT. Translation gives CASSLKKDRATLNTEAFF.

This clone was recorded only once. The rearrangement joins TRBV6-5 to TRBJ1-5, with no clear D. CDR3 size: 14 residues. Trimming cost V 2 bases and J 5 bases, with 10 bases left between them. CDR1 MNHEY and CDR2 SVGAGI come from the germline V gene. The CDR3 DNA sequence: TGTGCCAGCAGTTACCAGGCGAACCATCAGCCCCAGCATTTT. Residues: CASSYQANHQPQHF.

The chain has TRBV11-2 and TRBJ2-4, with 7 bases fitting TRBD1. The CDR3 is 17 amino acids. The V and J ends lost 2 bases and 1 base, in that order; junction bases with no gene match: 8. Looked up from germline, CDR1 is SGHAT and CDR2 is FQNNGV. The CDR3 region is CASSLTRGRAAKNIQYF. CDR3 sequence (DNA): TGTGCCAGCAGCTTAACAAGGGGGCGTGCGGCCAAAAACATTCAGTACTTC.

The chain recombines TRBV28 with TRBJ1-2, with TRBD1 as a possible D gene (5 bases). Germline V CDR1 and CDR2: MDHEN, SYDVKM. Trimming stripped 1 base from V and 0 bases from J, with 15 bases between. The CDR3 totals 17 residues. CDR3 residues: CASSLYRGGQTNYGYTF. DNA for the CDR3: TGTGCCAGCAGTTTATATAGGGGAGGGCAGACTAACTATGGCTACACCTTC.

This clone was counted a single time. The chain uses TRBV11-2 and TRBJ2-1, with 7 bases identical to TRBD1. The germline CDR1 and CDR2 sequences are SGHAT and FQNNGV. This CDR3 is built from 14 residues. V was clipped by 5 bases and J by 8 bases; unmatched bases: 9. CDR3 residues: CASSGRQGVDEQFF. CDR3 coding DNA: TGTGCCAGCAGCGGTCGACAGGGAGTGGATGAGCAGTTCTTC.

This clone appeared a single time. The genes are TRBV19 and TRBJ1-1; no clear D. Germline V gene lookup returns CDR1 LNHDA and CDR2 SQIVND (reference sequence). With 9 bases removed from V and 11 bases from J, the gap between germline ends came to 16 bases. This CDR3 has 11 residues. CDR3 in DNA: TGTGCCAGCCGGGCCAGATGGGTGGCTTTCTTT. Translation gives CASRARWVAFF.

The chain joins TRBV4-2 to TRBJ2-5; D gene unclear. Germline-derived CDR1 and CDR2 are LGHNA and YNFKEQ. The CDR3 contains 15 residues. V was trimmed by 4 bases and J by 5 bases, leaving 17 bases between them. The CDR3 loop is CASSPLGVLGETQYF. CDR3 nucleotide sequence: TGTGCCAGCAGCCCCCTCGGCGTCCTGGGGGAGACCCAGTACTTC.

The CDR3 DNA reads as TGTGCCAGCAGCCGCGACAGGGGGAACACTGAAGCTTTCTTT. Protein sequence: CASSRDRGNTEAFF. J is TRBJ1-1 and V is TRBV6-6; 8 nucleotides match TRBD1. Unmatched junction bases numbered 4, after V lost 6 bases and J lost 1 base. The CDR3 spans 14 residues. CDR1 and CDR2 from the germline V gene are MNHNY and SVGAGI (reference sequence).

This rearrangement joins TRBV4-2 to TRBJ1-2; 8 bases map to TRBD1. CDR1 is LGHNA, CDR2 YNFKEQ, per germline. The CDR3 covers 14 residues. Germline trimming cut 0 bases from V and 8 bases from J; bases unmatched to any gene: 5. CDR3 amino acids: CASSQDGDRNGYTF. The DNA for the CDR3 is TGTGCCAGCAGCCAAGATGGGGACAGGAACGGCTACACCTTC.

The chain employs TRBV6-1 and TRBJ2-7; the match to TRBD1 covers 8 bases. The CDR3 sequence is 15 residues long. The germline V gene encodes CDR1 MNHNS and CDR2 SASEGT. Germline trimming cut 6 bases from V and 3 bases from J; bases unmatched to any gene: 10. The CDR3 coding sequence is TGTGCCAGCAGCAGGGACAGGACGGGCCGCTACGAGCAGTACTTC. Translating gives CASSRDRTGRYEQYF.